This entry describes one T cell receptor beta chain. This specimen comes from a study of blood T cell repertoires in COVID-19. Study at large: Acute and convalescent COVID-19 samples came from the United States, Italy and Spain. PBMCs, B-cell-depleted T cells, or T cells were the source of the cDNA or gDNA that made up the material.

In the study's own analysis: Reference gene primer amplification yielded estimated nucleated cell counts. The assay was immunoSEQ multiplex PCR, and TCRdb's table has in-frame clones only and misses some. The V and J calls and clone size were taken over from that table, and D and trimming were inferred from the DNA. The data show fewer than 100,000 clones, with over 75% seen just once and over 35% held by the top ten. This sequence was found in a human donor in a cohort sampled during active COVID-19. Material for sequencing was peripheral blood.

The CDR3 DNA sequence: TGTGCCAGCAGTTTCCTCGGGGAGCTGTTTTTT. Translated, it gives CASSFLGELFF. The V call is TRBV12-3 or TRBV12-4, the J call TRBJ2-2; unclear D gene. The V end lost 3 bases, the J end lost 7 bases, and 3 bases lay between the germline ends. The CDR3 contains 11 residues.